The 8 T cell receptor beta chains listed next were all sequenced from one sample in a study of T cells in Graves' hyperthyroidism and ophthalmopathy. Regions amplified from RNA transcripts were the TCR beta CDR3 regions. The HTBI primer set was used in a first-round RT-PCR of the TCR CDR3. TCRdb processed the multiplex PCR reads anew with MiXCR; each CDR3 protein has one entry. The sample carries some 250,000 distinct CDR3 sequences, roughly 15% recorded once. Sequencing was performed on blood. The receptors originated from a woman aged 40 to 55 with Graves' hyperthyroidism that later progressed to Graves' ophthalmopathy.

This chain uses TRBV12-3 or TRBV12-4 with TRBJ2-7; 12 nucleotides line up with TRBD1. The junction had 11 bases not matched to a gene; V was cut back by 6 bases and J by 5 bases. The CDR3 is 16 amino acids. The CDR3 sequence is CASSLSGDRGLDEQYF. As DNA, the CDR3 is TGTGCCAGCAGCCTATCCGGGGACAGGGGGCTAGACGAGCAGTACTTC.

The DNA for the CDR3 is TGCGCCAGCAGCTTGGCCGGGGCGTCGATGAACACTGAAGCTTTCTTT. It yields the protein CASSLAGASMNTEAFF. The chain joins TRBV5-1 to TRBJ1-1, with D possibly matching TRBD1 (5 bases). Germline values: CDR1 SGHRS, CDR2 YFSETQ. V was clipped by 0 bases and J by 0 bases, with 12 bases between them. This CDR3 region has 16 residues.

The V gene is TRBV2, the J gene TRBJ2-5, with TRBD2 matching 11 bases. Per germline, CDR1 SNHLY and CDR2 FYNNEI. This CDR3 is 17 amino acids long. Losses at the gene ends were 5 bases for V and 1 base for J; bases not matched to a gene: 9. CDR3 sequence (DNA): TGTGCCAGCAGTTTCTCTGCTAGCGGGAGGCCCCAAGAGACCCAGTACTTC. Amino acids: CASSFSASGRPQETQYF.

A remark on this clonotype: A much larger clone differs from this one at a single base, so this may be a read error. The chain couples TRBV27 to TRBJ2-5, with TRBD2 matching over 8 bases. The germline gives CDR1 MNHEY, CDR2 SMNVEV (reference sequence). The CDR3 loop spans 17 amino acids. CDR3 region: CASSPPPVAGKKETQHF. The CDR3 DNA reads TGTGCCAGCAGTCCTCCCCCGGTAGCGGGAAAAAAAGAGACCCAGCACTTC.

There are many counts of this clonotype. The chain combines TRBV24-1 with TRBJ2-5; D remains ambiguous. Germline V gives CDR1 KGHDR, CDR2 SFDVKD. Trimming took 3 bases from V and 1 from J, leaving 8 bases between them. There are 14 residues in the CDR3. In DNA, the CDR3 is TGTGCCACCAGTGATCAGGCAGTCCAAGAGACCCAGTACTTC. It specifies CATSDQAVQETQYF.

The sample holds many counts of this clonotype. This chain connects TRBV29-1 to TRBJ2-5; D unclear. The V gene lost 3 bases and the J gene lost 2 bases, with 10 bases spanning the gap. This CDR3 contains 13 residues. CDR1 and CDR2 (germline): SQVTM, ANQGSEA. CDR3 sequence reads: CSVDMGLQETQYF. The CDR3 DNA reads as TGCAGCGTTGATATGGGTCTTCAAGAGACCCAGTACTTC.

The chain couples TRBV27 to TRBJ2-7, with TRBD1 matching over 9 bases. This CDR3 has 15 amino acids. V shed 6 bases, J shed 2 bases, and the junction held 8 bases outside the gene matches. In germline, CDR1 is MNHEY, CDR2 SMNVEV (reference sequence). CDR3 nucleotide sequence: TGTGCCAGCAGATGGACCGGGACAGGGCCCTACGAGCAGTACTTC. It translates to CASRWTGTGPYEQYF.

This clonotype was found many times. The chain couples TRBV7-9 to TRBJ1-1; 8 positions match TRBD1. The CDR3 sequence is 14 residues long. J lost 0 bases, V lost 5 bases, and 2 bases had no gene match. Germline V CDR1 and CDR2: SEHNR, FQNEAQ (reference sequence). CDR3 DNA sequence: TGTGCCAGCAGCGGACAGGGCATGAACACTGAAGCTTTCTTT. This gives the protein CASSGQGMNTEAFF.